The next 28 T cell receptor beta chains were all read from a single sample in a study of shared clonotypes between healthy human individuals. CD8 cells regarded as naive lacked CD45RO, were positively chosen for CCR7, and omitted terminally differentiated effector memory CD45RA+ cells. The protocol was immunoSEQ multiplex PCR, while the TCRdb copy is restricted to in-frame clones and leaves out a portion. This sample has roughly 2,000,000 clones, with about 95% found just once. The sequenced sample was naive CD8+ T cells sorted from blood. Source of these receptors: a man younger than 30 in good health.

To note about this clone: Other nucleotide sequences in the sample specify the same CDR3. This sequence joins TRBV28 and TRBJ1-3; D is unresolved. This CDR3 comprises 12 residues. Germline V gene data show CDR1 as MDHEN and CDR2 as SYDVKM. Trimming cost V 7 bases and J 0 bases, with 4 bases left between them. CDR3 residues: CASNDSGNTIYF. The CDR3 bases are TGTGCCAGCAATGACTCTGGAAACACCATATATTTT. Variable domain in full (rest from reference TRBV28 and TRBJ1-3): DVKVTQSSRYLVKRTGEKVFLECVQDMDHENMFWYRQDPGLGLRLIYFSYDVKMKEKGDIPEGYSVSREKKERFSLILESASTNQTSMYLCASNDSGNTIYFGEGSWLTVV.

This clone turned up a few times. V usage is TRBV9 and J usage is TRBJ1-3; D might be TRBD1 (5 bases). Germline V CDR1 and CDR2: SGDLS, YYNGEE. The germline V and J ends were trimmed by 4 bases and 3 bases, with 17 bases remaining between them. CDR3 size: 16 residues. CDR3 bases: TGTGCCAGCAGCCCCAGTGGGGGTTTGGGTGGAAACACCATATATTTT. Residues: CASSPSGGLGGNTIYF.

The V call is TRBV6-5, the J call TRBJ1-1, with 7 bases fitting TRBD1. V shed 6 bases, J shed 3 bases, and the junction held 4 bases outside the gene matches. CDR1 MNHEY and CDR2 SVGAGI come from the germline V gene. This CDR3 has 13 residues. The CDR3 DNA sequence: TGTGCCAGCAGGACAGGGTGGGACACTGAAGCTTTCTTT. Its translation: CASRTGWDTEAFF.

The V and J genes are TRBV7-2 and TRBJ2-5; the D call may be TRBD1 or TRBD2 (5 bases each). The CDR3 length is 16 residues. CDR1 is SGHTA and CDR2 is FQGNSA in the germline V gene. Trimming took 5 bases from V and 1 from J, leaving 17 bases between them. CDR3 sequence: CASSVGTTEFQETQYF. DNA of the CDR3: TGTGCCAGCAGCGTAGGGACGACAGAGTTCCAAGAGACCCAGTACTTC.

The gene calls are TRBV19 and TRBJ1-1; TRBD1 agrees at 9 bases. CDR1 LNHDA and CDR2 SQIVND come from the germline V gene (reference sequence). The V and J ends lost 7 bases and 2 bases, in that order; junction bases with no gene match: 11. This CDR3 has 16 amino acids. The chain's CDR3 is CASKRDREGYNTEAFF. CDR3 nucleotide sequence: TGTGCCAGTAAAAGGGACAGGGAGGGATATAACACTGAAGCTTTCTTT.

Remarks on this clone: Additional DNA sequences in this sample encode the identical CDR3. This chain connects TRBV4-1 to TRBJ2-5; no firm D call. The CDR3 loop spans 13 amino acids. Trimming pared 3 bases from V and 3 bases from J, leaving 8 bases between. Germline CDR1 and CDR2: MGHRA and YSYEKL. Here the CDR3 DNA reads TGCGCCAGCAGCCATGACGCGGAAGAGACCCAGTACTTC. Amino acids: CASSHDAEETQYF.

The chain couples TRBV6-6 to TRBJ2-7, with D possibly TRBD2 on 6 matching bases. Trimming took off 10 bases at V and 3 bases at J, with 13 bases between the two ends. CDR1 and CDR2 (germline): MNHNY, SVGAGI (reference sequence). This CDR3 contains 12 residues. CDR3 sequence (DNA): TGTGCCACTGAGGGGCGGGACTACGAGCAGTACTTC. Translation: CATEGRDYEQYF.

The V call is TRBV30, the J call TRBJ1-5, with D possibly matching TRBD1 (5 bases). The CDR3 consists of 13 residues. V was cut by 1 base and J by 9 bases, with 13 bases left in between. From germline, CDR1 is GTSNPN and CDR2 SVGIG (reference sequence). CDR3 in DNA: TGTGCCTGGAGTGGCGGGTCCGGGGGGCCCCAGCATTTT. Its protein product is CAWSGGSGGPQHF.

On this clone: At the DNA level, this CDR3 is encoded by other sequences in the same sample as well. CDR3 sequence reads: CASSPHSYEQYF. CDR3 bases: TGTGCCAGCAGTCCGCACTCCTACGAGCAGTACTTC. This chain links TRBV28 with TRBJ2-7; D not certain. CDR1 and CDR2 from the germline V gene are MDHEN and SYDVKM. The CDR3 runs 12 residues. Trimming removed 5 bases from V and 0 bases from J, with 5 bases in between.

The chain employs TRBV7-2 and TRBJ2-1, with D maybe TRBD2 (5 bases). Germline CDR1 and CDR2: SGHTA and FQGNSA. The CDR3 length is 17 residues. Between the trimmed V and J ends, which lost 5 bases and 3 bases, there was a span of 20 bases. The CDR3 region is CASSETLSGSLYNEQFF. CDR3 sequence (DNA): TGTGCCAGCAGCGAAACCCTCTCGGGGTCCCTCTACAATGAGCAGTTCTTC. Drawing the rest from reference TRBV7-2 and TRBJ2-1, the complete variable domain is GAGVSQSPSNKVTEKGKDVELRCDPISGHTALYWYRQSLGQGLEFLIYFQGNSAPDKSGLPSDRFSAERTGGSVSTLTIQRTQQEDSAVYLCASSETLSGSLYNEQFFGPGTRLTVL.

The CDR3 coding sequence is TGCGCCAGCAGCTTGAGCATTCTTGGCGAGACCCAGTACTTC. It specifies CASSLSILGETQYF. This chain uses TRBV5-1 with TRBJ2-5; D uncertain. The V end lost 1 base, the J end lost 5 bases, and 12 bases lay between the germline ends. The CDR3 spans 14 residues. Germline V gene sequence: CDR1 SGHRS, CDR2 YFSETQ.

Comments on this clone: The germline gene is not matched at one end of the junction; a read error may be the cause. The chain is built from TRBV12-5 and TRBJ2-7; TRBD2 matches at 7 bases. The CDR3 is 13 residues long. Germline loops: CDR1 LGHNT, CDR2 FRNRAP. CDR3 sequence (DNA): TGTGCTAGTGGTTTGGCCGGGACCCTTGGGAGGGCTTTC. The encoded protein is CASGLAGTLGRAF.

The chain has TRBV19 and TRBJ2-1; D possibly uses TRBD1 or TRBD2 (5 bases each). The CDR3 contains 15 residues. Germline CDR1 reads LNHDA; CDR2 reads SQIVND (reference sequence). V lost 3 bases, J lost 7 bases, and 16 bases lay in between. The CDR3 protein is CASSITGGLGNEQFF. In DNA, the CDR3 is TGTGCCAGTAGTATTACAGGCGGGTTAGGGAATGAGCAGTTCTTC.

The CDR3 nucleotides are TGTGCCAGCAGTTTATCGTGGCTAGCGGGCCACACAGATACGCAGTATTTT. Translation: CASSLSWLAGHTDTQYF. This chain joins TRBV27 and TRBJ2-3; 8 nucleotides match TRBD2. Germline CDR1 is MNHEY and CDR2 is SMNVEV (reference sequence). Trimming took 0 bases from V and 2 from J; bases not matched to a gene: 7. The CDR3 is 17 residues long.

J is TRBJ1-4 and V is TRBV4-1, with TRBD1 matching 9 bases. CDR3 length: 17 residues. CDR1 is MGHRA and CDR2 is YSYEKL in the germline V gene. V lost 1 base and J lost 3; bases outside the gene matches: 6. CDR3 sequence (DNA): TGCGCCAGCAGCCAAGGACAGGGGGTATGGGCTAATGAAAAACTGTTTTTT. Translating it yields CASSQGQGVWANEKLFF.

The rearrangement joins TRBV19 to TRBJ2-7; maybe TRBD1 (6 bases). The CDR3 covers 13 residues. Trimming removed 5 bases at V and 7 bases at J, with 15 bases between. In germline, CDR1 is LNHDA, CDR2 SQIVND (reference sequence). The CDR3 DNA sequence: TGTGCCAGTAGTGTAACCACAGGGATTGAGCAGTACTTC. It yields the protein CASSVTTGIEQYF.

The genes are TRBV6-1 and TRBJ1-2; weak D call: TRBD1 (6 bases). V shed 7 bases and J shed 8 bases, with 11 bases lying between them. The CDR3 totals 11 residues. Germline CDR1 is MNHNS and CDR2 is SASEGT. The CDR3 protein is CASTEGEGYTF. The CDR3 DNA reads TGTGCCAGCACCGAGGGGGAAGGCTACACCTTC.

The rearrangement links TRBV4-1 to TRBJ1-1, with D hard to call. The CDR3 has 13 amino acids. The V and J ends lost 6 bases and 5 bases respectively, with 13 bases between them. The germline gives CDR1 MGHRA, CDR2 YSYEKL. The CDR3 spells CASSPMGKTEAFF. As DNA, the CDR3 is TGCGCCAGCAGTCCAATGGGGAAGACTGAAGCTTTCTTT.

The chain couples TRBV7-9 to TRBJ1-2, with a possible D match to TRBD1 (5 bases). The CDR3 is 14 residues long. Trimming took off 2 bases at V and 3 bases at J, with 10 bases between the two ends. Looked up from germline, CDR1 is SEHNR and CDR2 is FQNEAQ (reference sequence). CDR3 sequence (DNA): TGTGCCAGCAGCTTATCGGGGGTATACTATGGCTACACCTTC. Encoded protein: CASSLSGVYYGYTF.

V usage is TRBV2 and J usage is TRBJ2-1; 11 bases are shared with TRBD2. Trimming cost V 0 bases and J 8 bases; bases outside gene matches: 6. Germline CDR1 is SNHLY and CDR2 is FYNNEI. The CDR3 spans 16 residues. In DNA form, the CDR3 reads TGTGCCAGCAGTGAAGCGCGTAGCGGGGGGGGCTATGAGCAGTTCTTC. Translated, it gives CASSEARSGGGYEQFF.

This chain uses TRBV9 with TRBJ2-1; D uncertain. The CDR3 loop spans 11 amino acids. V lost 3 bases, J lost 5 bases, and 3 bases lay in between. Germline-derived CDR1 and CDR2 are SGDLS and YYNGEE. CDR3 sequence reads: CASSGHNEQFF. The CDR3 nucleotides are TGTGCCAGCAGCGGCCACAATGAGCAGTTCTTC.

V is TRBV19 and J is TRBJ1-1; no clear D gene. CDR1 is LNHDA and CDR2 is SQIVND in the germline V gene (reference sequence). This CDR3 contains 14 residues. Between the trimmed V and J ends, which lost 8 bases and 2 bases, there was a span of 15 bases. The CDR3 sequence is CASLAIFPNTEAFF. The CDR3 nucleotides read TGTGCCAGTCTGGCCATATTCCCAAACACTGAAGCTTTCTTT.

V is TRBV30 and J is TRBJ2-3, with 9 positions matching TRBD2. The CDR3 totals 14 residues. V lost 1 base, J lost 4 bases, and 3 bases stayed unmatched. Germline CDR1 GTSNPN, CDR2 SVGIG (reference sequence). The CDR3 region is CAWSALAGPDTQYF. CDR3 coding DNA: TGTGCCTGGAGTGCCCTAGCGGGACCAGATACGCAGTATTTT.

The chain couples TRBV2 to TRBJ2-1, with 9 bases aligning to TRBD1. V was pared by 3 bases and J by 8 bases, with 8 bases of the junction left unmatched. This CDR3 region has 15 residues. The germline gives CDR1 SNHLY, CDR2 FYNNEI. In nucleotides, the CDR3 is TGTGCCAGCAGTGATGGGGACAGGGTTGTGGATGAGCAGTTCTTC. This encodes CASSDGDRVVDEQFF.

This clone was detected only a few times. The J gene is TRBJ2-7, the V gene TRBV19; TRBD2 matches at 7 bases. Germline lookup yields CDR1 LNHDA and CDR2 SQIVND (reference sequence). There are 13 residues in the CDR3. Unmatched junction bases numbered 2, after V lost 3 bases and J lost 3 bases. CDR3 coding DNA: TGTGCCAGTAGTATGCTAGCGGACTACGAGCAGTACTTC. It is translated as CASSMLADYEQYF.

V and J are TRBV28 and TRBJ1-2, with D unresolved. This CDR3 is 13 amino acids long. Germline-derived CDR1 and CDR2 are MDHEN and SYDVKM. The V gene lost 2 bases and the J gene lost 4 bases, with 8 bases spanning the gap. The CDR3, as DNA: TGTGCCAGCAGTTTACACAGCTCCTATGGCTACACCTTC. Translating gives CASSLHSSYGYTF.

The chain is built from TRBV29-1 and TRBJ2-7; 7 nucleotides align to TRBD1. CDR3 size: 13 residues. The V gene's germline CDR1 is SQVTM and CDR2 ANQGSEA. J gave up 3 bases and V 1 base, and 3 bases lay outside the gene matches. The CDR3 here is CSVEGTGRYEQYF. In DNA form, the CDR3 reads TGCAGCGTTGAAGGGACAGGCCGCTACGAGCAGTACTTC.

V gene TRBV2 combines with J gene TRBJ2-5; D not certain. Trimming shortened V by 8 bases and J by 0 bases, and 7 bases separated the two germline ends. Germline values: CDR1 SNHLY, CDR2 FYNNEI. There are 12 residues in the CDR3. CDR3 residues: CASRGYQETQYF. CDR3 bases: TGTGCCAGCCGTGGGTACCAAGAGACCCAGTACTTC.